This T cell receptor (beta chain) derives from a study of metastatic and nonmetastatic thyroid tumors. TCRdb re-analyzed the PCR reads through MiXCR. The table includes tens of thousands of clones, under 20% detected once. Every patient underwent thyroid surgery untreated. Trimming cost V 2 bases and J 8 bases, with 12 bases left between them. Per the germline V gene, CDR1 is LGHDT and CDR2 is YNNKEL (reference sequence). The CDR3 runs to 13 residues. This receptor was obtained from a female donor with papillary thyroid cancer or a benign thyroid nodule (not recorded which). Some clones in this sample may be carry-over from other donors' samples. The rearrangement uses TRBV3-1 and TRBJ1-2; no clear D. Specimen: blood. The CDR3 reads CASSQRGDRGYTF. The CDR3 region has the DNA TGTGCCAGCAGCCAACGTGGTGACCGGGGCTACACCTTC.